This passage covers 11 T cell receptor beta chains from one sample sequenced in a study of cytomegalovirus exposure and HLA in healthy donors. The PCR contained 60 Vbeta and 13 Jbeta primers. The assay was immunoSEQ multiplex PCR, and TCRdb's table has in-frame clones only and misses some. The table includes approximately 170,000 clones, more than 70% detected once. The material sequenced was PBMCs. The receptors derive from a girl aged 5-17 years in good health and CMV-seronegative.

The chain links TRBV9 to TRBJ2-5, with 10 bases lining up with TRBD1. Germline V CDR1 and CDR2: SGDLS, YYNGEE. Trimming at V came to 0 bases and at J to 1 base, leaving 12 bases not matched to a gene. This CDR3 has 19 residues. The CDR3 loop reads CASSVAARTGGVVQETQYF. The CDR3 bases are TGTGCCAGCAGCGTAGCGGCCCGGACAGGGGGAGTTGTCCAAGAGACCCAGTACTTC.

CDR3 coding DNA: TGTGCCACCAGCAGAGATGTGCCGGGTCCGTGGTCACCCCTCCACTTT. Protein product: CATSRDVPGPWSPLHF. The rearrangement links TRBV15 to TRBJ1-6; D gene ambiguous. Trimming removed 0 bases from V and 10 bases from J, with 16 bases in between. Germline loops: CDR1 LNHNV, CDR2 YYDKDF (reference sequence). This CDR3 has 16 residues.

V usage is TRBV28 and J usage is TRBJ1-5; D unclear. Germline CDR1 MDHEN, CDR2 SYDVKM. Trimming left V 6 bases short and J 7 bases short, with 13 bases between. There are 13 residues in the CDR3. CDR3 protein: CASSPPEAQPQHF. CDR3 coding DNA: TGTGCCAGCAGCCCACCTGAAGCCCAGCCCCAGCATTTT.

This chain links TRBV7-8 with TRBJ1-4, with TRBD1 as a possible D gene (5 bases). CDR1 and CDR2 (germline): SGHVS, FQNEAQ. The CDR3 extends over 16 amino acids. The germline V and J ends were trimmed by 5 bases and 3 bases, with 16 bases remaining between them. The CDR3 sequence is CASSTARGAANEKLFF. The DNA of the CDR3 is TGTGCCAGCAGCACTGCCCGCGGGGCAGCTAATGAAAAACTGTTTTTT.

This clone occurred a few times. This chain uses TRBV6-5 with TRBJ2-7; D may be TRBD1 (5 bases). V gave up 5 bases and J gave up 3 bases, with 14 bases separating them. The CDR3 is 14 residues long. CDR1 MNHEY and CDR2 SVGAGI come from the germline V gene. CDR3: CASSEVGQDYEQYF. The CDR3, as DNA: TGTGCCAGCAGTGAAGTGGGGCAGGACTACGAGCAGTACTTC.

As DNA, the CDR3 is TGCACCCCTCCCCGCCGGGACAGGGGAGGTAGGACCCTCACTGAAGCTTTCTTT. Amino acid sequence: CTPPRRDRGGRTLTEAFF. This chain links TRBV1 with TRBJ1-1; the table names TRBD1, a call not compared with the DNA. TRBV1 is a pseudogene locus. The CDR3 covers 18 residues.

The chain couples TRBV5-1 to TRBJ2-3, with 8 bases aligning to TRBD1. Germline V gives CDR1 SGHRS, CDR2 YFSETQ. Trimming at V came to 5 bases and at J to 5 bases, leaving 10 bases not matched to a gene. This CDR3 region has 15 residues. The CDR3 sequence: CASSQGQAGVDTQYF. In nucleotides, the CDR3 is TGCGCCAGCAGTCAGGGACAGGCTGGGGTAGATACGCAGTATTTT.

Only a few counts were recorded for this clone. J is TRBJ2-1 and V is TRBV5-6, with TRBD1 identical over 8 bases. Germline CDR1 is SGHDT and CDR2 is YYEEEE. With V trimmed by 5 bases and J by 1 base, 8 bases remained unmatched. The CDR3 extends over 16 amino acids. The CDR3 loop is CASRVNRGVSYNEQFF. The CDR3 coding sequence is TGTGCCAGCAGGGTAAACAGGGGGGTGTCCTACAATGAGCAGTTCTTC.

The rearrangement joins TRBV6-1 to TRBJ1-5; D remains ambiguous. V lost 5 bases and J lost 7, with 15 bases in between. Germline CDR1 is MNHNS and CDR2 is SASEGT. CDR3 length equals 14 residues. CDR3 region: CASSTHQAGQPQHF. In DNA, the CDR3 is TGTGCCAGCAGTACCCACCAGGCGGGCCAGCCCCAGCATTTT.

The chain carries TRBV30 and TRBJ2-3; 9 bases line up with TRBD2. The germline V gene encodes CDR1 GTSNPN and CDR2 SVGIG (reference sequence). The CDR3 runs to 15 residues. V trimming: 2 bases; J trimming: 1 base; junction bases outside the gene matches: 4. The CDR3 nucleotides read TGTGCCTGGAGTCCGACTAGCGGCGGCACAGATACGCAGTATTTT. Its protein is CAWSPTSGGTDTQYF.

V and J are TRBV6-4 and TRBJ1-1; D uncertain. The V end lost 5 bases, the J end lost 5 bases, and 12 bases lay between the germline ends. Germline V CDR1 and CDR2: MRHNA, SNTAGT. CDR3 length equals 13 residues. CDR3 DNA: TGTGCCAGCAGTCGAACCTCTAGTACTGAAGCTTTCTTT. This gives the protein CASSRTSSTEAFF.